Following are 10 T cell receptor beta chains from one sample sequenced in a study of T cell responses to AZD1222 COVID-19 vaccine. Some clones are missing from TCRdb's copy, which holds only in-frame ones; the method was immunoSEQ multiplex PCR. This table holds approximately 150,000 clones, roughly 94% found once. Sample: peripheral blood, taken 28 days after the second AZD1222 dose. The receptors originated from an adult who received the AZD1222 COVID-19 vaccine.

In regard to this clone: One end of the junction is discordant with germline, which a read error may explain. V is TRBV30 and J is TRBJ2-7, with D possibly being TRBD1 (7 bases). The V gene's germline CDR1 is GTSNPN and CDR2 SVGIG (reference sequence). The CDR3 spans 13 residues. CDR3 protein: CAWSGGTALRARF. The CDR3 nucleotides are TGTGCCTGGAGTGGCGGGACAGCCCTACGTGCTCGCTTC.

The V call is TRBV2, the J call TRBJ2-7, with D unclear. The CDR3 extends over 15 amino acids. The V gene lost 2 bases and the J gene lost 0 bases, with 11 bases spanning the gap. CDR1 is SNHLY, CDR2 FYNNEI, per germline. The CDR3 DNA is TGTGCCAGCAGTGAATCCGGAGCTGGCTCCTACGAGCAGTACTTC. Translating gives CASSESGAGSYEQYF.

This chain joins TRBV6-5 and TRBJ1-1; 9 bases map to TRBD1. CDR3 size: 14 residues. Per the germline V gene, CDR1 is MNHEY and CDR2 is SVGAGI. V shed 5 bases and J 6 bases; nucleotides not matched to a gene: 7. The CDR3 sequence: CASSRWDRVSEAFF. DNA for the CDR3: TGTGCCAGCAGTCGCTGGGACAGGGTCTCTGAAGCTTTCTTT.

The chain links TRBV19 to TRBJ1-5, with 8 bases matching TRBD1. The CDR3 has 15 residues. V trimming: 5 bases; J trimming: 5 bases; junction bases outside the gene matches: 8. Germline loops: CDR1 LNHDA, CDR2 SQIVND (reference sequence). As DNA, the CDR3 is TGTGCCAGTAGTCTTGGGACAGGACATTATCAGCCCCAGCATTTT. This encodes CASSLGTGHYQPQHF.

The chain joins TRBV7-9 to TRBJ2-5; a possible D gene is TRBD1 (6 bases). The V end was cut by 3 bases, the J end by 4 bases, with 15 bases between. CDR3 length: 15 residues. Germline loops: CDR1 SEHNR, CDR2 FQNEAQ (reference sequence). The CDR3 region has the DNA TGTGCCAGCAGCTTGGGAATACAGGGAGCAGAGACCCAGTACTTC. The encoded protein is CASSLGIQGAETQYF.

The chain combines TRBV11-2 with TRBJ1-2, with 9 bases matching TRBD1. Germline loops: CDR1 SGHAT, CDR2 FQNNGV. The CDR3 runs to 13 residues. V was pared by 1 base and J by 6 bases, with 0 bases of the junction left unmatched. In DNA form, the CDR3 reads TGTGCCAGCAGCTTAGGGGACAGGGATGGCTACACCTTC. Translation gives CASSLGDRDGYTF.

The chain recombines TRBV20-1 with TRBJ2-7; D could derive from TRBD1 or TRBD2 (5 bases each). Germline V CDR1 and CDR2: DFQATT, SNEGSKA (reference sequence). With 3 bases removed from V and 1 base from J, the gap between germline ends came to 13 bases. CDR3 length equals 14 residues. CDR3: CSASGGSASYEQYF. The CDR3 DNA reads TGCAGTGCTAGTGGGGGTTCTGCATCCTACGAGCAGTACTTC.

This chain joins TRBV19 and TRBJ2-1, with D tentatively TRBD1 (6 bases). Trimming took 5 bases from V and 5 from J, leaving 7 bases between them. The germline CDR1 and CDR2 sequences are LNHDA and SQIVND (reference sequence). This CDR3 region has 12 residues. CDR3 sequence: CASSPGDNEQFF. Written as DNA, the CDR3 is TGTGCCAGTAGTCCAGGGGACAATGAGCAGTTCTTC.

The chain combines TRBV29-1 with TRBJ1-1; 8 bases line up with TRBD1. Germline CDR1 and CDR2: SQVTM and ANQGSEA. The CDR3 covers 12 residues. Germline trimming cut 5 bases from V and 4 bases from J; bases unmatched to any gene: 3. This CDR3 is CSVQGAFTEAFF. Here the CDR3 DNA reads TGCAGCGTTCAGGGGGCCTTCACTGAAGCTTTCTTT.

This chain connects TRBV3-1 (or the pseudogene TRBV3-2) to TRBJ2-5; D is possibly TRBD1 or TRBD2 (6 bases each). Trimming removed 2 bases from V and 4 bases from J, with 17 bases in between. Germline CDR1 LGHDT, CDR2 YNNKEL (reference sequence). The CDR3 covers 16 residues. CDR3 amino acids: CASSQRGARAGETQYF. The CDR3 DNA is TGTGCCAGCAGCCAAAGGGGGGCGAGGGCAGGAGAGACCCAGTACTTC.